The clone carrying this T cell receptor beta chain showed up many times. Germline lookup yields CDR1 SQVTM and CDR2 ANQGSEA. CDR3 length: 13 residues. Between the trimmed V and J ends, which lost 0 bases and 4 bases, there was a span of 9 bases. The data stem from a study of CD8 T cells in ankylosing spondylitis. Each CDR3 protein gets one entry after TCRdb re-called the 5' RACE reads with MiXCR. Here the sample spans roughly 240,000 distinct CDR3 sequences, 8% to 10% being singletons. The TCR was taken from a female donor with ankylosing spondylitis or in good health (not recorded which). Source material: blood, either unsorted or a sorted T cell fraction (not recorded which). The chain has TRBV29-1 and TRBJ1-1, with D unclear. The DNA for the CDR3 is TGCAGCGTTGAAGAGAAAGTGGGCACTGAAGCTTTCTTT. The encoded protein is CSVEEKVGTEAFF. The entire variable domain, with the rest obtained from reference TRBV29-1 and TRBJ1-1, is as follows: SAVISQKPSRDICQRGTSLTIQCQVDSQVTMMFWYRQQPGQSLTLIATANQGSEATYESGFVIDKFPISRPNLTFSTLTVSNMSPEDSSIYLCSVEEKVGTEAFFGQGTRLTVV.